The clone carrying this T cell receptor (beta chain) was seen a handful of times. Using its own MiXCR run on the reads, TCRdb lists one record per CDR3 protein. The sample holds 150,000 or so distinct CDR3 sequences; roughly a sixth are singletons and the top ten take roughly a sixth. This entry comes from a study of T cell repertoires in cytomegalovirus infection. The CDR3 is 13 amino acids. Germline assignment: CDR1 LNHNV and CDR2 YYDKDF (reference sequence). Trimming removed 6 bases at V and 7 bases at J, with 13 bases between. The sample taken for sequencing was CD8+ T cells from PBMCs. The source is a human donor in good health (CMV status not recorded). Some clones in this sample may be carry-over from other donors' samples. The rearrangement uses TRBV15 and TRBJ2-1, with D unclear. The DNA for the CDR3 is TGTGCCACCAGTCCGGGCTTAGGGAATGAGCAGTTCTTC. It specifies CATSPGLGNEQFF.